Each of the 19 T cell receptor beta chains below was sequenced from the same sample in a study of PD-L1 blockade in urothelial cancer. Libraries were prepared by immunoSEQ multiplex PCR; TCRdb keeps only in-frame clonotypes and omits some of them. The data show tens of thousands of clones, with 70% to 90% seen just once and around 15% held by the top ten. Material: PBMCs, obtained around atezolizumab (anti-PD-L1) treatment. These receptors were collected from a man aged 55 to 70 with urothelial cancer.

V is TRBV28 and J is TRBJ2-2; tentative D call: TRBD2 (5 bases). The V and J ends lost 2 bases and 4 bases respectively, with 11 bases between them. Germline V gene sequence: CDR1 MDHEN, CDR2 SYDVKM. This CDR3 has 15 residues. The CDR3 sequence: CASSLGLAGTGELFF. For the CDR3, the DNA is TGTGCCAGCAGTTTAGGTCTAGCAGGCACCGGGGAGCTGTTTTTT.

The chain couples TRBV9 to TRBJ1-2; D is unclear. V was clipped by 3 bases and J by 2 bases, with 14 bases between them. This CDR3 contains 15 residues. Germline lookup yields CDR1 SGDLS and CDR2 YYNGEE. CDR3 region: CASSARLSANYGYTF. Here the CDR3 DNA reads TGTGCCAGCAGCGCCCGGTTAAGCGCCAACTATGGCTACACCTTC.

This clone occurred a few times. The chain carries TRBV2 and TRBJ1-6; D is uncertain. The CDR3 covers 11 residues. From germline, CDR1 is SNHLY and CDR2 FYNNEI. Trimming removed 6 bases from V and 14 bases from J, with 11 bases in between. CDR3 sequence reads: CASSPRRTLHF. Here the CDR3 DNA reads TGTGCCAGCAGCCCGCGAAGAACCCTCCACTTT.

The V gene is TRBV7-2, the J gene TRBJ2-7; D gene unclear. The V end was cut by 5 bases, the J end by 2 bases, with 13 bases between. This CDR3 spans 14 amino acids. From germline, CDR1 is SGHTA and CDR2 FQGNSA. The CDR3 spells CASSPRLVAYEQYF. In DNA form, the CDR3 reads TGTGCCAGCAGCCCCCGACTTGTTGCCTACGAGCAGTACTTC.

The chain recombines TRBV5-1 with TRBJ2-1, with 9 nucleotides matching TRBD2. The CDR3 runs to 19 residues. Germline V gene data show CDR1 as SGHRS and CDR2 as YFSETQ. J lost 2 bases, V lost 3 bases, and 15 bases had no gene match. The CDR3 bases are TGCGCCAGCAGCTGGAGAATAGCGGGGGACCAAAGGACCTACAATGAGCAGTTCTTC. As protein: CASSWRIAGDQRTYNEQFF.

The chain employs TRBV19 and TRBJ2-1; TRBD2 agrees at 11 bases. The CDR3 contains 15 residues. Trimming at V came to 6 bases and at J to 5 bases, leaving 6 bases not matched to a gene. Per germline, CDR1 LNHDA and CDR2 SQIVND (reference sequence). In DNA, the CDR3 is TGTGCCAGTAGCCTCACTAGCGGGGGTAACAATGAGCAGTTCTTC. Translation gives CASSLTSGGNNEQFF.

The V gene is TRBV5-5, the J gene TRBJ1-2; D might be TRBD1 (6 bases). V dropped 2 bases and J dropped 4 bases, with 9 bases sitting between them. The germline V gene has CDR1 SGHKS and CDR2 YYEKEE (reference sequence). This CDR3 is built from 13 residues. The CDR3 region has the DNA TGTGCCAGCAGCTTATTAGGGGGCTATGGCTACACCTTC. This encodes CASSLLGGYGYTF.

The rearrangement links TRBV30 to TRBJ1-3; D is uncertain. CDR1 and CDR2 from the germline V gene are GTSNPN and SVGIG (reference sequence). The CDR3 length is 11 residues. Trimming took 4 bases from V and 4 from J, leaving 5 bases between them. CDR3 sequence (DNA): TGTGCCTGGACTCCCGGAAACACCATATATTTT. This encodes CAWTPGNTIYF.

This clone was seen a handful of times. The chain uses TRBV5-4 and TRBJ1-1; the D gene is possibly TRBD1 (6 bases). The length of the CDR3 is 16 residues. The germline V gene has CDR1 SGHNT and CDR2 YYREEE (reference sequence). Trimming left V 4 bases short and J 0 bases short, with 16 bases between. The CDR3 protein is CASSPDLGAVNTEAFF. In DNA form, the CDR3 reads TGTGCCAGCAGCCCAGATTTGGGGGCGGTGAACACTGAAGCTTTCTTT.

V is TRBV7-3 and J is TRBJ2-2; perhaps TRBD2 as D (5 bases). The V and J ends lost 6 bases and 2 bases respectively, with 10 bases between them. The CDR3 consists of 14 residues. Germline lookup yields CDR1 SGHTA and CDR2 FQGTGA. CDR3 nucleotides: TGTGCCAGCAGAGAGACTATAAACACCGGGGAGCTGTTTTTT. Protein sequence: CASRETINTGELFF.

This rearrangement joins TRBV9 to TRBJ1-4; possible D gene TRBD1, 6 bases. Germline-derived CDR1 and CDR2 are SGDLS and YYNGEE. The CDR3 covers 15 residues. Trimming removed 3 bases at V and 0 bases at J, with 9 bases between. CDR3 nucleotide sequence: TGTGCCAGCAGCGCGGACAGTGCAACTAATGAAAAACTGTTTTTT. Translated: CASSADSATNEKLFF.

V usage is TRBV5-1 and J usage is TRBJ1-3; D not resolved. The CDR3 spans 13 residues. V lost 0 bases and J 2 bases, leaving 3 bases between the germline ends. CDR1 is SGHRS and CDR2 is YFSETQ in the germline V gene. The CDR3 DNA reads TGCGCCAGCAGCTTGGGCGCTGGAAACACCATATATTTT. Protein sequence: CASSLGAGNTIYF.

This chain connects TRBV6-1 to TRBJ2-5; possibly TRBD1 for D (6 bases). The germline V gene has CDR1 MNHNS and CDR2 SASEGT. There are 15 residues in the CDR3. Trimming left V 7 bases short and J 5 bases short, with 20 bases between. The CDR3 sequence is CASKGQSFREETQYF. The CDR3 nucleotides are TGTGCCAGCAAGGGACAAAGTTTTCGTGAGGAGACCCAGTACTTC.

The chain employs TRBV15 and TRBJ1-1; TRBD1 might be the D (6 bases). This CDR3 is built from 15 residues. The germline V gene has CDR1 LNHNV and CDR2 YYDKDF (reference sequence). V lost 5 bases to trimming and J lost 1 base, with 14 bases between them. In DNA, the CDR3 is TGTGCCACCAGCTCTCGGACAGTGAAGAACACTGAAGCTTTCTTT. The encoded protein is CATSSRTVKNTEAFF.

V gene TRBV19 combines with J gene TRBJ2-3, with 10 nucleotides matching TRBD2. Trimming took 3 bases from V and 2 from J; bases not matched to a gene: 5. The CDR3 consists of 16 residues. In germline, CDR1 is LNHDA, CDR2 SQIVND (reference sequence). CDR3 DNA: TGTGCCAGTAGTATCTCTAGCGGGGGCTCCACAGATACGCAGTATTTT. It encodes CASSISSGGSTDTQYF.

The chain recombines TRBV6-5 with TRBJ2-7; D uncertain. The CDR3 is made up of 12 amino acids. Trimming pared 7 bases from V and 2 bases from J, leaving 9 bases between. The germline CDR1 and CDR2 sequences are MNHEY and SVGAGI. This CDR3 is CASTPVTYEQYF. As DNA, the CDR3 is TGTGCCAGCACCCCCGTAACCTACGAGCAGTACTTC.

The chain combines TRBV4-2 with TRBJ1-4, with TRBD1 matching over 8 bases. The CDR3 loop spans 15 amino acids. Germline V gene data show CDR1 as LGHNA and CDR2 as YNFKEQ. With 4 bases clipped from V and 8 bases from J, the junction kept 9 bases outside the gene matches. The chain's CDR3 is CASSPGQGGGEKLFF. In nucleotides, the CDR3 is TGTGCCAGCAGCCCCGGACAGGGCGGCGGGGAAAAACTGTTTTTT.

This chain links TRBV19 with TRBJ2-1, with D perhaps TRBD1 (6 bases). The V end lost 3 bases, the J end lost 4 bases, and 19 bases lay between the germline ends. Germline assignment: CDR1 LNHDA and CDR2 SQIVND (reference sequence). The CDR3 runs 17 residues. The CDR3 loop reads CASSIEEPGTPYNEQFF. The CDR3 nucleotides read TGTGCCAGTAGTATTGAGGAGCCCGGGACACCTTACAATGAGCAGTTCTTC.

This clone was seen just once. The chain joins TRBV27 to TRBJ1-5; unclear D gene. V was shortened by 5 bases and J by 6 bases, with 11 bases between the two germline ends. In germline, CDR1 is MNHEY, CDR2 SMNVEV (reference sequence). This CDR3 is built from 13 residues. The CDR3 nucleotides are TGTGCCAGCAGTCTACAAGCGGGTCAGCCCCAGCATTTT. Amino acids: CASSLQAGQPQHF.